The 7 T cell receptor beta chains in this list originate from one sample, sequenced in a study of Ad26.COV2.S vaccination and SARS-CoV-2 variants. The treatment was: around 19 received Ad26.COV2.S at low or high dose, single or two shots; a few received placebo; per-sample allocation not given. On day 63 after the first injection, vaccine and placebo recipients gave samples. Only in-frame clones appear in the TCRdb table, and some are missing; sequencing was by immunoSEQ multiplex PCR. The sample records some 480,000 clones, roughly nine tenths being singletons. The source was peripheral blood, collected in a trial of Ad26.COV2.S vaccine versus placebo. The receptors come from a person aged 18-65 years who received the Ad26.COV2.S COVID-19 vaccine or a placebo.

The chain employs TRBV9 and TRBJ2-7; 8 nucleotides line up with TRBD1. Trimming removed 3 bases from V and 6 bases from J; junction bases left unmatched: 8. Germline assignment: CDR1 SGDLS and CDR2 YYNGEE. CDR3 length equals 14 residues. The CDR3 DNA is TGTGCCAGCAGCGGAGAGGACAGGGCGGGCGAGCAGTACTTC. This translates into CASSGEDRAGEQYF.

CDR3 sequence: CASTRWGSPPDTQYF. CDR3 sequence (DNA): TGTGCCAGCACCCGATGGGGGTCTCCCCCCGATACGCAGTATTTT. The J gene is TRBJ2-3, the V gene TRBV28; D is tentatively TRBD1 or TRBD2 (5 bases each). The CDR3 covers 15 residues. V dropped 7 bases and J dropped 6 bases, with 20 bases sitting between them. Germline CDR1 and CDR2: MDHEN and SYDVKM.

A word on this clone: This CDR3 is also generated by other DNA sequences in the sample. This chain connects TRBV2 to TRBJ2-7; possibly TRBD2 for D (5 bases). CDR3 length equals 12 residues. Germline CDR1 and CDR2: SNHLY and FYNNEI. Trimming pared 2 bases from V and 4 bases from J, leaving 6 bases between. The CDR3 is CASSELAYEQYF. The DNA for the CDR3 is TGTGCCAGCAGTGAACTAGCTTACGAGCAGTACTTC.

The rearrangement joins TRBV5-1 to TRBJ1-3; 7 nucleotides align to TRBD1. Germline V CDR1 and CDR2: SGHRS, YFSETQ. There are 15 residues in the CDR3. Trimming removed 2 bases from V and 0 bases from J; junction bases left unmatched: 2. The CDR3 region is CASSLQGSSGNTIYF. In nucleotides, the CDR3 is TGCGCCAGCAGCTTACAGGGGAGCTCTGGAAACACCATATATTTT.

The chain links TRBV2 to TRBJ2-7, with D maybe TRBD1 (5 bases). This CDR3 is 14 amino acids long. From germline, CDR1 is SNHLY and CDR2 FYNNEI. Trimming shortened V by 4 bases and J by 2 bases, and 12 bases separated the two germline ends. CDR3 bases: TGTGCCAGCAGTGTCAGGACACCCCCCTACGAGCAGTACTTC. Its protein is CASSVRTPPYEQYF.

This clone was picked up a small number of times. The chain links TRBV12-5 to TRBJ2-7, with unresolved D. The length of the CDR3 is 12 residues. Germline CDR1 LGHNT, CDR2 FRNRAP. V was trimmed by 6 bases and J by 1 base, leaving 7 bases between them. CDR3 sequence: CASGYNSYEQYF. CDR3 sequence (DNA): TGTGCTAGTGGGTACAATTCCTACGAGCAGTACTTC.

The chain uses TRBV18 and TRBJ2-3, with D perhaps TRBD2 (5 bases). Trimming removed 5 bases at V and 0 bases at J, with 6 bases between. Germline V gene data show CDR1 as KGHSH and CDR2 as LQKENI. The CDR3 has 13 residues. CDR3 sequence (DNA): TGTGCCAGCTCAGGGGAGAGCACAGATACGCAGTATTTT. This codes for CASSGESTDTQYF.